This T cell receptor (beta chain) was observed in a study of shared clonotypes between healthy human individuals. The study's findings and limits: Clonotypes not shared had lower generation probabilities than those common to all four donors. Sequencing depth was expected to affect clonotype sharing among donors.

The protocol was immunoSEQ multiplex PCR, while the TCRdb copy is restricted to in-frame clones and leaves out a portion. The sample lists a few million clones, around 93% occurring once. From germline, CDR1 is MNHEY and CDR2 SVGAGI. Trimming took 6 bases from V and 4 from J; bases not matched to a gene: 4. There are 14 residues in the CDR3. Concerning this clone itself: The antigen is undetermined.

Material for sequencing was naive CD4+ T cells from PBMCs. Subset specified: CD45RA+ positively selected. The V call is TRBV6-5, the J call TRBJ2-2; 8 bases line up with TRBD1. This TCR derives from a man younger than 35 in good health. Some clones in this sample may be carry-over from other donors' samples. CDR3 region: CASRYRGSTGELFF. The CDR3 bases are TGTGCCAGCAGATACAGGGGGAGCACCGGGGAGCTGTTTTTT.